This TCR beta chain was recovered during a study of response to subunit inactivated influenza vaccine (dated 2018 in TCRdb). About the study as a whole: To follow how T cells responded to a trivalent subunit inactivated influenza vaccine, the researchers relied on deep quantitative profiling of the T cell receptor repertoire. Paper-wide results and their limitations: It was suggested by the authors that each seasonal influenza vaccination may recruit only a limited number of new T cells.

As encoded in the germline V gene, CDR1 is SQVTM while CDR2 is ANQGSEA. CDR3 length: 13 amino acids, cysteine to phenylalanine. Only CDR3 DNA remains: 39 bases, in frame from the first base. Germline trimming: 7 bases from V, 9 bases from J; junction bases outside gene matches: 11. This clonotype was counted a few times. This receptor's antigen is unknown. There are no base qualities to consult, and no much larger clone falls within one base. Library creation used RT-PCR. Sequencing was carried out with an Illumina HiSeq 2500. The public reads were reanalyzed by TCRdb: fastp trimming at Q25, MiXCR alignment, in-frame beta chains only. Each CDR3 protein appears once, grouped with its most common genes and DNA. The sample includes approximately 700,000 distinct CDR3 sequences, with more than 15% observed a single time. The ten largest clones add up to approximately 10% of the sample.

Here the sequenced sample was PBMCs from blood, taken roughly 12 days after vaccination. The sequence is built from TRBV29-1 and TRBJ2-1; 8 bases in the junction line up with TRBD2. This TCR derives from a man aged 45 to 65 who received an inactivated influenza vaccine. Donor details come from another sample of the same person, matched by shared clones. The DNA is as follows: TGCAGCGCCGGAACGCGGGAGGAAGGTGAGCAGTTCTTC. It encodes CSAGTREEGEQFF.